This record concerns one T cell receptor beta chain sequence. This record comes from a study of blood T cell repertoires in COVID-19. Across the study: Donors in the United States, Italy and Spain gave samples during acute or convalescent COVID-19. PBMCs, B-cell-depleted T cells, or T cells provided the cDNA or gDNA that made up the material.

Germline CDR1 reads SGHTA; CDR2 reads FQGTGA. This CDR3 is 15 amino acids long. V lost 2 bases and J lost 5, with 15 bases in between. As processed by the authors: Reference gene primer amplification in the assay estimated nucleated cell counts. TCRdb keeps only in-frame clones here, not all; method: immunoSEQ multiplex PCR. For V, J and clone size, that table is used; D and trimming come from the DNA. The top ten hold over 9.5% of the sample, which has 150,000 to 200,000 clones, 75% to 90% seen once. This chain links TRBV7-3 with TRBJ2-5; D perhaps matches TRBD2 (5 bases). The sequenced material came from peripheral blood. The sequence was obtained from a human donor with active or convalescent COVID-19. The donor label of this sample is uncertain. CDR3 residues: CASSLAGYGVETQYF. For the CDR3, the DNA is TGTGCCAGCAGCTTAGCGGGTTATGGGGTGGAGACCCAGTACTTC.